The 10 T cell receptor beta chains presented below share a single source sample, sequenced in a study of cytomegalovirus exposure and HLA in healthy donors. Primers included in the PCR were 60 Vbeta and 13 Jbeta primers. The method was immunoSEQ multiplex PCR; TCRdb's version includes in-frame clones alone and lacks a portion of them. Among 150,000 to 250,000 clones listed, 80% to 85% were seen once. The sequenced sample was PBMCs. The receptor set was obtained from a woman aged 50 to 65 in good health and CMV-seropositive.

This chain joins TRBV5-1 and TRBJ2-3, with 12 bases fitting TRBD2. V lost 0 bases, J lost 3 bases, and 5 bases stayed unmatched. The CDR3 runs to 17 residues. Germline lookup yields CDR1 SGHRS and CDR2 YFSETQ. The CDR3 DNA follows: TGCGCCAGCAGCTTGGAGGCTAGCGGGGGGGAGACAGATACGCAGTATTTT. Encoded protein: CASSLEASGGETDTQYF. Drawing the rest from reference TRBV5-1 and TRBJ2-3, the complete variable domain is KAGVTQTPRYLIKTRGQQVTLSCSPISGHRSVSWYQQTPGQGLQFLFEYFSETQRNKGNFPGRFSGRQFSNSRSEMNVSTLELGDSALYLCASSLEASGGETDTQYFGPGTRLTVL.

This chain joins TRBV5-4 and TRBJ1-6; 9 bases match TRBD1. Germline CDR1 and CDR2: SGHNT and YYREEE (reference sequence). The CDR3 consists of 15 residues. The J segment lost 6 bases and the V segment lost 3 bases, leaving 4 bases of the junction unmatched. In nucleotides, the CDR3 is TGTGCCAGCAGCTCCCGGGACAGGGCTAATTCACCCCTCCACTTT. This translates into CASSSRDRANSPLHF. Full variable domain (remainder filled in from reference TRBV5-4 and TRBJ1-6): ETGVTQSPTHLIKTRGQQVTLRCSSQSGHNTVSWYQQALGQGPQFIFQYYREEENGRGNFPPRFSGLQFPNYSSELNVNALELDDSALYLCASSSRDRANSPLHFGNGTRLTVT.

J is TRBJ2-5 and V is TRBV28, with TRBD1 matching 9 bases. The CDR3 is 12 residues long. Losses at the gene ends were 11 bases for V and 5 bases for J; bases not matched to a gene: 6. Germline V lookup: CDR1 MDHEN, CDR2 SYDVKM. The CDR3 spells CASGDRAETQYF. The DNA for the CDR3 is TGTGCCTCGGGGGACAGGGCGGAGACCCAGTACTTC.

This clone was found a few times. CDR3 sequence (DNA): TGTGCCAGTAGTCTCGGACAGGGACCCTATGGCTACACCTTC. As protein: CASSLGQGPYGYTF. The chain combines TRBV19 with TRBJ1-2, with 8 bases aligning to TRBD1. J lost 4 bases, V lost 5 bases, and 6 bases had no gene match. CDR1 and CDR2 (germline): LNHDA, SQIVND (reference sequence). CDR3 length equals 14 residues.

V is TRBV7-6 and J is TRBJ2-3, with 11 bases matching TRBD2. Looked up from germline, CDR1 is SGHVS and CDR2 is FNYEAQ. J gave up 3 bases and V 5 bases, and 4 bases lay outside the gene matches. This CDR3 spans 15 amino acids. DNA for the CDR3: TGTGCCAGCAGCGGGACTAGCGGCGAAACAGATACGCAGTATTTT. It is translated as CASSGTSGETDTQYF. Full variable domain (rest looked up from reference TRBV7-6 and TRBJ2-3): GAGVSQSPRYKVTKRGQDVALRCDPISGHVSLYWYRQALGQGPEFLTYFNYEAQQDKSGLPNDRFSAERPEGSISTLTIQRTEQRDSAMYRCASSGTSGETDTQYFGPGTRLTVL.

The CDR3 bases are TGTGCCAGGAGTACACAGGTAATTAATTCACCCCTCCACTTT. Its translation is CARSTQVINSPLHF. The V gene is TRBV10-3, the J gene TRBJ1-6; the D gene is possibly TRBD1 (5 bases). CDR3 length: 14 residues. The germline V gene encodes CDR1 ENHRY and CDR2 SYGVKD. V was clipped by 10 bases and J by 6 bases, with 16 bases between them.

This chain connects TRBV7-6 to TRBJ2-7; 11 nucleotides align to TRBD1. Trimming took 4 bases from V and 5 from J; bases not matched to a gene: 4. The CDR3 runs 14 residues. Germline CDR1 is SGHVS and CDR2 is FNYEAQ. The CDR3 nucleotides are TGTGCCAGCAGCTCTCGGACAGGGGGCAACGAGCAGTACTTC. It encodes CASSSRTGGNEQYF.

In its sample, this clone was seen a few times. The chain carries TRBV4-1 and TRBJ2-5, with a weak D call TRBD2 (7 bases). Germline V gene sequence: CDR1 MGHRA, CDR2 YSYEKL. The CDR3 covers 15 residues. Trimming removed 3 bases at V and 5 bases at J, with 16 bases between. CDR3: CASSQGGRGGETQYF. In nucleotides, the CDR3 is TGCGCCAGCAGCCAGGGAGGCAGGGGAGGGGAGACCCAGTACTTC.

In regard to this clone: Other DNA sequences of this sample code for an identical CDR3. This chain uses TRBV6-5 with TRBJ1-1; possible D gene TRBD1, 5 bases. Germline V gene sequence: CDR1 MNHEY, CDR2 SVGAGI. This CDR3 comprises 14 residues. V dropped 2 bases and J dropped 4 bases, with 11 bases sitting between them. CDR3 residues: CASSYGQGGTEAFF. The CDR3 DNA reads TGTGCCAGCAGTTACGGCCAGGGAGGCACTGAAGCTTTCTTT.

This chain connects TRBV6-1 to TRBJ2-7, with D tentatively TRBD1 (5 bases). Looked up from germline, CDR1 is MNHNS and CDR2 is SASEGT. Trimming pared 6 bases from V and 4 bases from J, leaving 16 bases between. The CDR3 runs 14 residues. CDR3 in amino acids: CASRDTHILYEQYF. The CDR3 bases are TGTGCCAGCAGGGACACCCACATACTATACGAGCAGTACTTC.